A selection of T cell receptor beta chains follows, all from one sample in a study of CD8 T cells in ankylosing spondylitis. Using its own MiXCR run on the 5' RACE reads, TCRdb lists one record per CDR3 protein. The sample has 250,000 to 400,000 distinct CDR3 sequences, under 14% seen once. Input material: blood, either unsorted or a sorted T cell fraction (not recorded which). The receptor source for this set is a female donor with ankylosing spondylitis or in good health (not recorded which). Each CDR3 is given without its conserved first and last residue. A row's size may be missing; if present it is once, few, many or a size class.

v_call	clone_size	cdr3_aa
TRBV12-3/TRBV12-4	many	ASSYNSGNTGELF
TRBV9	many	ASSPVEMDRGKDSF
TRBV12-3/TRBV12-4	many	ASSLAQGVMKAF
TRBV20-1	many	SAREGQGIQPQH
TRBV20-1	many	SALQGVYGYT
TRBV19	few	ASSIGIAYEQY
TRBV20-1	many	SARGLENYNEQF
TRBV20-1	NA	SATGQGLVYGYT
TRBV3-1	few	ASSLAGGPGNEQF
TRBV7-2	many	ASSLASQNNQPQH
TRBV11-3	NA	ASSLILAGGTGELF
TRBV27	NA	ASSFRSGRAGYNEQF
TRBV20-1	few	CARPILRDGLNTEAF
TRBV7-9	few	ASSLVEEGYT
TRBV12-3/TRBV12-4	many	ASSLGHLGELF
TRBV15	many	ATSRGTDPRDGYT
TRBV5-1	many	ASSRTGTEAF
TRBV5-1	NA	ASRSHPTGAGETQY
TRBV20-1	many	SARGSGSTDTQY
TRBV14	few	ASSQDPFGYYGYT
TRBV4-3	many	ASSAGHPNTEAF
TRBV20-1	many	SVQRGYTGELF
TRBV7-9	many	ASSTGQLRSEKLF
TRBV28	NA	ASMGGGRKTEAF
TRBV7-8	once	ASSRRRDRDNEQF
TRBV5-1	many	ASSSSPGQVTNEQF
TRBV20-1	few	SARDRRGSDEKLF
TRBV4-3	few	ASSQSGTSGRALGGDTQY
TRBV28	many	ASSPGTGRTGELF
TRBV12-3/TRBV12-4	few	ASSPKSGGYNEQF
TRBV10-3	many	AIGTPTGNTEAF
TRBV15	many	ATSREGGQHMNTEAF
TRBV7-2	few	ASSSFGPSYNEQF
TRBV20-1	few	SARDLGQSAYEQY